The rows below give T cell receptor beta chains drawn from one sample of a study of blood T cell repertoires in COVID-19. TCRdb's table, derived via immunoSEQ multiplex PCR, lists solely in-frame clones and lacks some. Of some 130,000 clones detected, roughly nine tenths appear once; the ten largest clones hold about 3.5%. The sequenced sample was peripheral blood. The source of these receptors is a man aged 50-59 years with active COVID-19. Both conserved end residues are part of each CDR3. Fields, in order: clone size, J gene, D gene, V gene, CDR3 protein, CDR3 DNA. The D gene is left open where the match is weak. Part of the rows lack a size; the others show once, few, many or a class for expanded clones.

>once|TRBJ2-3|TRBD1|TRBV29-1
CSVEGQGFTDTQYF
TGCAGCGTAGAAGGACAGGGCTTCACAGATACGCAGTATTTT
>-|TRBJ2-3|TRBD2|TRBV3-1/TRBV3-2
CASSRTTSGSKWTDTQYF
TGTGCCAGCAGCCGAACCACTAGCGGGAGTAAGTGGACAGATACGCAGTATTTT
>-|TRBJ2-1|-|TRBV12-5
CASGPLAESSYNEQFF
TGTGCTAGTGGGCCATTAGCGGAAAGCTCCTACAATGAGCAGTTCTTC
>once|TRBJ2-1|-|TRBV7-2
CASSSSRSLTSSYNEQFF
TGTGCCAGCAGCTCCTCAAGGAGTTTAACCAGCTCCTACAATGAGCAGTTCTTC
>-|TRBJ1-1|TRBD1|TRBV5-5
CASSWGTGEYEAFF
TGTGCCAGCAGCTGGGGGACAGGGGAGTACGAAGCTTTCTTT
>-|TRBJ2-7|-|TRBV6-5
CASTNTPYEQYF
TGTGCCAGCACGAATACTCCCTACGAGCAGTACTTC
>-|TRBJ2-1|-|TRBV6-5
CASSYTRGAWNEQFF
TGTGCCAGCAGTTACACCAGGGGGGCTTGGAATGAGCAGTTCTTC
>-|TRBJ2-7|-|TRBV2
CASRQELGATKGQYF
TGTGCCAGCCGGCAGGAGCTAGGGGCTACGAAAGGGCAGTACTTC
>-|TRBJ2-1|TRBD1|TRBV19
CASSIGLGGLYNEQFF
TGTGCCAGTAGTATAGGCCTAGGGGGCTTATACAATGAGCAGTTCTTC
>once|TRBJ1-6|TRBD1|TRBV27
CASRPDREYNSPLHF
TGTGCCAGCAGACCGGACAGGGAGTATAATTCACCCCTCCACTTT
>-|TRBJ1-2|TRBD1|TRBV10-2
CASSELGQGHGYTF
TGCGCCAGCAGTGAATTGGGACAGGGGCATGGCTACACCTTC
>-|TRBJ2-2|TRBD2|TRBV6-5
CASSWGLAVNTGELFF
TGTGCCAGCAGTTGGGGACTAGCGGTGAACACCGGGGAGCTGTTTTTT
>-|TRBJ2-1|TRBD1|TRBV7-2
CASSLGADRSYNEQFF
TGTGCCAGCAGCTTAGGGGCGGACAGGTCATACAATGAGCAGTTCTTC
>-|TRBJ2-2|TRBD1|TRBV4-2
CASSQHSGTGVSKNTGELFF
TGTGCCAGCAGCCAACATTCCGGGACAGGGGTCTCGAAAAACACCGGGGAGCTGTTTTTT
>-|TRBJ1-2|-|TRBV6-5
CASSYTGFNYGYTF
TGTGCCAGCAGTTACACAGGTTTCAACTATGGCTACACCTTC
>-|TRBJ2-5|-|TRBV30
CAWNTGGETQYF
TGTGCCTGGAATACCGGTGGAGAGACCCAGTACTTC
>once|TRBJ1-1|-|TRBV11-3
CASSLSDWDTVTEAFF
TGTGCCAGCAGCCTGAGTGATTGGGACACTGTCACTGAAGCTTTCTTT
>-|TRBJ1-1|-|TRBV19
CASSSGFRDTEAFF
TGTGCCAGTAGTAGCGGGTTTAGGGACACTGAAGCTTTCTTT
>-|TRBJ1-4|-|TRBV9
CASSVDPNMGRNEKLFF
TGTGCCAGCAGCGTAGACCCTAACATGGGGCGTAATGAAAAACTGTTTTTT
>-|TRBJ2-2|TRBD2|TRBV30
CAWRPIRGRALYVAGELFF
TGTGCCTGGAGACCCATTCGGGGGAGGGCCCTCTATGTAGCCGGGGAGCTGTTTTTT
>-|TRBJ2-1|TRBD2|TRBV24-1
CATSVSGTKYNEQFF
TGTGCCACCTCTGTTAGCGGGACCAAATACAATGAGCAGTTCTTC
>-|TRBJ1-2|-|TRBV19
CASTRRDTYYGYTF
TGTGCCAGTACCAGAAGGGACACCTACTATGGCTACACCTTC
>-|TRBJ1-4|-|TRBV3-1/TRBV3-2
CASSQDAGSRNEKLFF
TGTGCCAGCAGCCAAGATGCAGGTTCCCGTAATGAAAAACTGTTTTTT
>-|TRBJ1-1|-|TRBV5-1
CASSLSWGDTEAFF
TGCGCCAGCAGCTTGTCGTGGGGGGACACTGAAGCTTTCTTT
>-|TRBJ2-3|TRBD2|TRBV7-2
CASSLGSSGSSTDTQYF
TGTGCCAGCAGCTTAGGATCTAGCGGGAGTTCAACAGATACGCAGTATTTT